This TCR beta chain appears in the sequencing data of a study of T cell responses to AZD1222 COVID-19 vaccine. This CDR3 spans 14 amino acids. V shed 1 base and J shed 2 bases, with 9 bases lying between them. Germline-derived CDR1 and CDR2 are LGHDT and YNNKEL (reference sequence). Method: immunoSEQ multiplex PCR; TCRdb's copy keeps in-frame clones and lacks some. This sample carries 100,000 to 120,000 clones, roughly nine tenths of them seen once, and the ten largest clones take about 3%. The TCR was taken from an adult in good health. The source material was peripheral blood, sampled on day 0 of MenACWY control vaccination. The chain uses TRBV3-1 (or the pseudogene TRBV3-2) and TRBJ2-7; possible D gene TRBD1, 6 bases. The CDR3 sequence is CASSQGTATYEQYF. In DNA, the CDR3 is TGTGCCAGCAGCCAAGGGACAGCCACCTACGAGCAGTACTTC.